This T cell receptor beta chain originates from a study of T cell responses to AZD1222 COVID-19 vaccine. Assay used: immunoSEQ multiplex PCR; TCRdb lists only in-frame clones, some missing. Among 80,000 to 130,000 clones listed, about 89% were seen once. The V gene lost 4 bases and the J gene lost 1 base, with 10 bases spanning the gap. This CDR3 has 14 amino acids. In germline, CDR1 is MDHEN, CDR2 SYDVKM. This sequence was found in an adult in good health. Material: peripheral blood, obtained on day 0 of AZD1222 vaccination. The chain links TRBV28 to TRBJ2-5, with D possibly called TRBD1 or TRBD2 (5 bases each). CDR3 bases: TGTGCCAGCAGTTCCGGGACCCCCCAAGAGACCCAGTACTTC. Its translation is CASSSGTPQETQYF.